A single sample gave rise to the 20 T cell receptor beta chains below, sequenced in a study of blood T cells in healthy people across ages (dated by TCRdb to between 2015 and 2016). The library came from 5' RACE. These reads were obtained on an Illumina HiSeq 2500. A second 7 to 11 cycle PCR used a sample-barcoded 5' primer and a J-beta primer mix. TCRdb reran the public reads through fastp at Q25 and MiXCR, keeping productive beta chains. Each entry is one CDR3 protein sequence, shown with its most common DNA and genes. For this sample the table gives over 950,000 distinct CDR3 sequences, of which roughly two fifths were detected only once. The leading ten clones occupy over 10% of the sample. Sequences were obtained from blood. Receptor source: a man aged 18-30 years in good health.

As concerns this clonotype: One end of the junction is discordant with germline, which a read error may explain. The V gene is TRBV2, the J gene TRBJ2-5, with 7 bases that match TRBD1. Germline V gene sequence: CDR1 SNHLY, CDR2 FYNNEI. There are 14 residues in the CDR3. In nucleotides, the CDR3 is TGTGCCAGCAGTACCGGGACAGAGCAAGAGGCCCAGTACTTC. Translation gives CASSTGTEQEAQYF.

The CDR3 protein is CASSPRDGPDEKLFF. As DNA, the CDR3 is TGTGCCAGCTCGCCCCGGGACGGACCTGATGAAAAACTGTTTTTT. The chain employs TRBV18 and TRBJ1-4, with a weak D call TRBD1 (5 bases). The CDR3 spans 15 residues. Trimming stripped 6 bases from V and 6 bases from J, with 17 bases between. Germline CDR1 is KGHSH and CDR2 is LQKENI. The variable domain in full, with the rest retrieved from reference TRBV18 and TRBJ1-4, is NAGVMQNPRHLVRRRGQEARLRCSPMKGHSHVYWYRQLPEEGLKFMVYLQKENIIDESGMPKERFSAEFPKEGPSILRIQQVVRGDSAAYFCASSPRDGPDEKLFFGSGTQLSVL.

The genes are TRBV20-1 and TRBJ1-5; D call uncertain. Trimming took 3 bases from V and 0 from J, leaving 18 bases between them. This CDR3 spans 17 amino acids. Germline V CDR1 and CDR2: DFQATT, SNEGSKA (reference sequence). The CDR3 DNA follows: TGCAGTGCTAGGGCTGCCGCGCGTGACTATAGCAATCAGCCCCAGCATTTT. Protein product: CSARAAARDYSNQPQHF.

The rearrangement joins TRBV12-5 to TRBJ2-1; TRBD1 might be the D (5 bases). This CDR3 is 14 amino acids long. V lost 1 base and J 3 bases, leaving 7 bases between the germline ends. Germline assignment: CDR1 LGHNT and CDR2 FRNRAP. CDR3 nucleotides: TGTGCTAGTGGTTTGGGCAGGGTCTACAATGAGCAGTTCTTC. Translated: CASGLGRVYNEQFF.

This clonotype was counted once. Relative to the germline gene, one junction end is altered; a read error may explain this. The chain uses TRBV4-1 and TRBJ2-3; weak D call: TRBD1 (5 bases). The CDR3 has 14 amino acids. The germline gives CDR1 MGHRA, CDR2 YSYEKL. CDR3 nucleotide sequence: TGCGCCAGCAGCAAAGAGACAGGCACAGATACGCAGTATTTT. Its protein product is CASSKETGTDTQYF.

With respect to this clonotype: The junction departs from germline at one end; a sequencing error may be responsible. This chain connects TRBV4-1 to TRBJ1-2; maybe TRBD1 (6 bases). The CDR3 is 16 amino acids. Germline CDR1 and CDR2: MGHRA and YSYEKL. The chain's CDR3 is CASTQDRTTGYAGYTF. In DNA, the CDR3 is TGCGCCAGCACCCAAGATCGGACGACAGGCTATGCTGGCTACACCTTC.

The rearrangement uses TRBV5-1 and TRBJ2-2, with D maybe TRBD1 (6 bases). The CDR3 covers 15 residues. Trimming removed 5 bases at V and 3 bases at J, with 14 bases between. Germline V gene lookup returns CDR1 SGHRS and CDR2 YFSETQ. CDR3 nucleotides: TGCGCCAGCAGGGGCACAGGGTCTCACACCGGGGAGCTGTTTTTT. This sequence encodes CASRGTGSHTGELFF. Filled out from reference TRBV5-1 and TRBJ2-2, the complete variable domain reads KAGVTQTPRYLIKTRGQQVTLSCSPISGHRSVSWYQQTPGQGLQFLFEYFSETQRNKGNFPGRFSGRQFSNSRSEMNVSTLELGDSALYLCASRGTGSHTGELFFGEGSRLTVL.

The chain couples TRBV5-4 to TRBJ2-3; the D is unclear. Germline V gives CDR1 SGHNT, CDR2 YYREEE (reference sequence). V lost 4 bases and J 1 base, leaving 10 bases between the germline ends. This CDR3 is built from 14 residues. CDR3 region: CASSDRLCTDTQYF. The CDR3 DNA reads as TGTGCCAGCAGCGATAGGCTATGCACAGATACGCAGTATTTT.

The V gene is TRBV20-1, the J gene TRBJ1-1, with 8 positions matching TRBD1. The CDR3 extends over 15 amino acids. The germline gives CDR1 DFQATT, CDR2 SNEGSKA (reference sequence). V shed 6 bases, J shed 2 bases, and the junction held 11 bases outside the gene matches. CDR3 coding DNA: TGCAGTGCCCCAAGCCGGGACAGGATTAACACTGAAGCTTTCTTT. The encoded protein is CSAPSRDRINTEAFF.

This clonotype was recorded at least ten times. This chain links TRBV24-1 with TRBJ2-1, with D perhaps matching TRBD2 (5 bases). V was pared by 3 bases and J by 0 bases, with 11 bases between. The germline V gene has CDR1 KGHDR and CDR2 SFDVKD. The CDR3 contains 16 residues. The DNA of the CDR3 is TGTGCCACCAGTGATCGCACAGCGGACTCCTACAATGAGCAGTTCTTC. This sequence encodes CATSDRTADSYNEQFF.

CDR3 nucleotides: TGCAGTGCTATCACCCCTTCAGACACTGAAGCTTTCTTT. This codes for CSAITPSDTEAFF. This chain uses TRBV20-1 with TRBJ1-1; D is uncertain. The V and J ends lost 4 bases and 3 bases respectively, with 12 bases between them. In germline, CDR1 is DFQATT, CDR2 SNEGSKA (reference sequence). The CDR3 length is 13 residues.

This clonotype came up a few times. The rearrangement links TRBV20-1 to TRBJ2-3; TRBD2 might be the D (6 bases). Germline CDR1 and CDR2: DFQATT and SNEGSKA (reference sequence). The length of the CDR3 is 15 residues. Between the trimmed V and J ends, which lost 6 bases and 0 bases, there was a span of 16 bases. DNA for the CDR3: TGCAGTGCAAATCCATACGGGGGAAGCACAGATACGCAGTATTTT. Translation: CSANPYGGSTDTQYF.

The chain is built from TRBV4-2 and TRBJ2-1, with D perhaps matching TRBD2 (6 bases). This CDR3 region has 15 residues. V lost 1 base and J lost 4, with 11 bases in between. Germline-derived CDR1 and CDR2 are LGHNA and YNFKEQ. CDR3 bases: TGTGCCAGCAGCCAAGTAGCGGATCCTTACAATGAGCAGTTCTTC. The encoded protein is CASSQVADPYNEQFF.

This clonotype came up a few times. This chain links TRBV6-5 with TRBJ1-1; no clear D. The germline V gene encodes CDR1 MNHEY and CDR2 SVGAGI. V lost 0 bases, J lost 2 bases, and 16 bases lay in between. This CDR3 contains 17 residues. CDR3 loop: CASSYSGSLITNTEAFF. CDR3 nucleotide sequence: TGTGCCAGCAGTTACTCCGGATCGCTCATCACCAACACTGAAGCTTTCTTT.

Turning to this clonotype: A much larger clone differs by one base, so this may be a read error. V gene TRBV20-1 combines with J gene TRBJ2-5, with D perhaps TRBD2 (6 bases). The CDR3 has 17 residues. The V gene lost 1 base and the J gene lost 11 bases, with 29 bases spanning the gap. Germline V gene lookup returns CDR1 DFQATT and CDR2 SNEGSKA (reference sequence). For the CDR3, the DNA is TGCAGTGCTAGAGGACCAGGCCGGGCAGGGAGGTACAATGAGCAGTACTTC. It translates to CSARGPGRAGRYNEQYF.

Ten or more counts support this clonotype. A read error is possible here, since a much larger clone lies one base away. The chain carries TRBV27 and TRBJ2-1, with TRBD2 matching 7 bases. The CDR3 sequence is 16 residues long. Germline CDR1 is MNHEY and CDR2 is SMNVEV (reference sequence). J was trimmed by 3 bases and V by 0 bases; bases with no gene match: 5. The CDR3 DNA reads TGTGCCAGCAGTTTATCGGGGGGGGGGTTCTACAATGAGCAGTTCTTC. Residues: CASSLSGGGFYNEQFF.

The chain links TRBV27 to TRBJ2-2; D perhaps matches TRBD2 (6 bases). This CDR3 contains 15 residues. Trimming stripped 8 bases from V and 4 bases from J, with 17 bases between. From germline, CDR1 is MNHEY and CDR2 SMNVEV (reference sequence). The chain's CDR3 is CASRDSYLSTGELFF. CDR3 nucleotide sequence: TGTGCCAGCCGGGACTCCTACTTGAGCACCGGGGAGCTGTTTTTT.

V gene TRBV6-1 combines with J gene TRBJ2-3; 9 nucleotides match TRBD2. In germline, CDR1 is MNHNS, CDR2 SASEGT. J was trimmed by 5 bases and V by 7 bases; bases with no gene match: 7. This CDR3 has 14 residues. The CDR3 sequence is CASKDSGGIDTQYF. As DNA, the CDR3 is TGTGCCAGCAAAGATAGCGGGGGAATAGATACGCAGTATTTT.

This clonotype was counted between two and nine times. The chain is built from TRBV12-3 or TRBV12-4 and TRBJ2-3; no reliable D call. The CDR3 is made up of 12 amino acids. Deletions cut 8 bases from V and 2 bases from J, with 8 bases between. The CDR3 protein is CASQDITDTQYF. In DNA, the CDR3 is TGTGCCAGCCAGGATATCACAGATACGCAGTATTTT.

This clonotype was picked up a small number of times. The chain recombines TRBV6-5 with TRBJ1-1; 8 bases fit TRBD1. Germline CDR1 reads MNHEY; CDR2 reads SVGAGI. This CDR3 region has 13 residues. V gave up 7 bases and J gave up 4 bases; unmatched junction bases: 5. The CDR3 nucleotides are TGTGCCAGCACCAGGGGGCAATTCACTGAAGCTTTCTTT. Residues: CASTRGQFTEAFF.